There are many counts of the clone carrying this T cell receptor (beta chain). The data originate from a study of T cells in Graves' hyperthyroidism and ophthalmopathy. For the study at large: Blood was drawn when the patient was first diagnosed and still untreated.

Diagnosis relied on clinical symptoms, serum thyroxine and TRAb, thyroid ultrasound and orbital computed tomography. Authors of the study amplified TCR beta CDR3 regions from RNA transcripts. The HTBI primer set served for first-round RT-PCR of the TCR CDR3. A single record per CDR3 protein comes from TCRdb applying MiXCR to the multiplex PCR reads. The profile shows approximately 220,000 distinct CDR3 sequences, approximately 20% of them singletons. This CDR3 region has 13 residues. The V segment lost 5 bases and the J segment 9 bases; nucleotides outside the gene matches: 2. Germline loops: CDR1 DFQATT, CDR2 SNEGSKA (reference sequence).

The chain has TRBV20-1 and TRBJ2-1, with TRBD2 identical over 15 bases. The sequence derives from a man aged 40-55 years with Graves' hyperthyroidism. Sequenced sample: blood. CDR3 in amino acids: CSAEGLAGGEQFF. CDR3 in DNA: TGCAGTGCTGAGGGACTAGCGGGGGGTGAGCAGTTCTTC.